This T cell receptor beta chain was captured by sequencing in a study of shared clonotypes between healthy human individuals. Study-wide background: The donors, a couple of women and three men, were aged 18 to 49. Findings and limits, study-wide: All-four-donor shared clonotypes had higher generation probabilities than non-shared clonotypes did. Only blood was sampled, and tissue TCR repertoires likely differ from blood ones.

The protocol was immunoSEQ multiplex PCR, while the TCRdb copy is restricted to in-frame clones and leaves out a portion. This table has about 2.5 million clones, about nine tenths appearing once. A remark on this clone: Its cognate antigen is unknown.

This receptor was obtained from a man aged 18 to 29 in good health. Some clones in this sample may be carry-over from other donors' samples. Sequenced: naive CD4+ T cells from PBMCs. Subset reported: CD45RA+ positively selected.

The CDR3 loop reads CASSPSDRNYGYTF. As DNA, the CDR3 is TGTGCCAGCAGCCCATCCGACAGAAACTATGGCTACACCTTC. V is TRBV6-1 and J is TRBJ1-2, with D maybe TRBD1 (5 bases). CDR1 is MNHNS, CDR2 SASEGT, per germline. There are 14 residues in the CDR3. The ends were cut back, 6 bases at V and 2 bases at J, with 13 bases in the middle.